These 29 T cell receptor beta chains came from one sample sequenced in a study of cytomegalovirus exposure and HLA in healthy donors. Vbeta (60) and Jbeta (13) primers were used in the PCR. Only in-frame clones appear in the TCRdb table, and some are missing; sequencing was by immunoSEQ multiplex PCR. The table records roughly 120,000 clones, roughly 73% of them present only once. The sample was PBMCs. The receptors shown here come from a man between 60 and 75 years old in good health and CMV-seropositive.

The gene calls are TRBV11-3 and TRBJ2-2; D call uncertain. Germline loops: CDR1 SGHNT, CDR2 YENEEA. Between the trimmed V and J ends, which lost 5 bases and 1 base, there was a span of 8 bases. The CDR3 consists of 14 residues. The CDR3 here is CASSLRQNTGELFF. The CDR3 DNA reads as TGTGCCAGCAGCCTAAGACAGAACACCGGGGAGCTGTTTTTT.

On this clone: Other DNA sequences in this specimen translate into the identical CDR3. The V gene is TRBV29-1, the J gene TRBJ2-1; 9 bases line up with TRBD1. The CDR3 extends over 13 amino acids. The V and J ends lost 6 bases and 2 bases, in that order; junction bases with no gene match: 2. Germline values: CDR1 SQVTM, CDR2 ANQGSEA. The DNA for the CDR3 is TGCAGCGTCGACAGGGGGACCTACAATGAGCAGTTCTTC. Protein sequence: CSVDRGTYNEQFF.

The V call is TRBV18, the J call TRBJ1-1; no clear D. The V end lost 5 bases, the J end lost 1 base, and 8 bases lay between the germline ends. In germline, CDR1 is KGHSH, CDR2 LQKENI. The CDR3 totals 13 residues. DNA for the CDR3: TGTGCCAGCTCAGACCAGGCGAACACTGAAGCTTTCTTT. As protein: CASSDQANTEAFF.

The CDR3 region is CASSDPSGGRTNLYEQFF. The CDR3 coding sequence is TGTGCCAGCAGTGATCCTAGTGGTGGTCGGACAAACTTGTATGAGCAGTTCTTC. V is TRBV2 and J is TRBJ2-1; tentatively, D is TRBD1 (5 bases). Germline assignment: CDR1 SNHLY and CDR2 FYNNEI. V dropped 3 bases and J dropped 8 bases, with 26 bases sitting between them. This CDR3 comprises 18 residues.

The CDR3 reads CASSAGLIPSYNSPLHF. DNA of the CDR3: TGCGCCAGCAGCGCTGGACTGATCCCCTCCTATAATTCACCCCTCCACTTT. The rearrangement joins TRBV5-1 to TRBJ1-6; D remains unclear. The V end lost 4 bases, the J end lost 0 bases, and 14 bases lay between the germline ends. CDR1 SGHRS and CDR2 YFSETQ come from the germline V gene. The CDR3 contains 17 residues. The full variable domain, completed using reference TRBV5-1 and TRBJ1-6, is KAGVTQTPRYLIKTRGQQVTLSCSPISGHRSVSWYQQTPGQGLQFLFEYFSETQRNKGNFPGRFSGRQFSNSRSEMNVSTLELGDSALYLCASSAGLIPSYNSPLHFGNGTRLTVT.

This sequence joins TRBV5-4 and TRBJ2-7, with a weak D call TRBD1 (5 bases). The germline V gene has CDR1 SGHNT and CDR2 YYREEE (reference sequence). The length of the CDR3 is 14 residues. Trimming took off 2 bases at V and 7 bases at J, with 16 bases between the two ends. CDR3 loop: CASSLAQGSWEQYF. The CDR3 coding sequence is TGTGCCAGCAGCTTAGCTCAGGGATCTTGGGAGCAGTACTTC.

This rearrangement joins TRBV7-8 to TRBJ1-1, with D possibly TRBD1 on 5 matching bases. CDR3 length: 16 amino acids. From germline, CDR1 is SGHVS and CDR2 FQNEAQ. V was shortened by 0 bases and J by 3 bases, with 14 bases between the two germline ends. Here the CDR3 reads CASSLARLGPHTEAFF. The DNA of the CDR3 is TGTGCCAGCAGCTTAGCTAGGTTGGGGCCCCACACTGAAGCTTTCTTT.

The rearrangement joins TRBV15 to TRBJ2-5; possible D gene TRBD2, 5 bases. This CDR3 region has 14 residues. Germline assignment: CDR1 LNHNV and CDR2 YYDKDF (reference sequence). Trimming left V 1 base short and J 0 bases short, with 6 bases between. DNA of the CDR3: TGTGCCACCAGCAGAGCGGGGTACCAAGAGACCCAGTACTTC. This sequence encodes CATSRAGYQETQYF.

V is TRBV5-4 and J is TRBJ1-6; 9 nucleotides agree with TRBD1. Germline assignment: CDR1 SGHNT and CDR2 YYREEE (reference sequence). This CDR3 is built from 15 residues. The J segment lost 8 bases and the V segment lost 0 bases, leaving 3 bases of the junction unmatched. CDR3 sequence reads: CASSLAGTGHSPLHF. The CDR3 coding sequence is TGTGCCAGCAGCTTGGCCGGGACAGGGCATTCACCCCTCCACTTT. Looking up the rest from reference TRBV5-4 and TRBJ1-6 gives the full variable domain: ETGVTQSPTHLIKTRGQQVTLRCSSQSGHNTVSWYQQALGQGPQFIFQYYREEENGRGNFPPRFSGLQFPNYSSELNVNALELDDSALYLCASSLAGTGHSPLHFGNGTRLTVT.

The chain couples TRBV7-2 to TRBJ1-2; 8 bases fit TRBD1. The CDR3 has 15 residues. Germline V gene sequence: CDR1 SGHTA, CDR2 FQGNSA. V gave up 3 bases and J gave up 8 bases; unmatched junction bases: 11. In DNA form, the CDR3 reads TGTGCCAGCAGCTTCGACGGGACAGGCTATTTGGGCTACACCTTC. Translating it yields CASSFDGTGYLGYTF.

The CDR3 spells CASSSSGLAETQYF. CDR3 nucleotides: TGTGCCAGCAGTTCGAGCGGGCTAGCAGAGACCCAGTACTTC. This chain connects TRBV7-9 to TRBJ2-5; possibly TRBD2 for D (6 bases). The CDR3 loop spans 14 amino acids. Deletions cut 6 bases from V and 4 bases from J, with 15 bases between. CDR1 SEHNR and CDR2 FQNEAQ come from the germline V gene (reference sequence).

This clone was detected a few times. V usage is TRBV5-6 and J usage is TRBJ2-7; tentatively, D is TRBD1 (5 bases). Germline V lookup: CDR1 SGHDT, CDR2 YYEEEE. The CDR3 length is 14 residues. Trimming left V 0 bases short and J 1 base short, with 8 bases between. The CDR3, as DNA: TGTGCCAGCAGCTTGGACAGGTTGTCCTACGAGCAGTACTTC. Translation gives CASSLDRLSYEQYF.

V gene TRBV19 combines with J gene TRBJ2-2, with unresolved D. The germline CDR1 and CDR2 sequences are LNHDA and SQIVND (reference sequence). V gave up 9 bases and J gave up 6 bases, with 11 bases separating them. This CDR3 contains 12 residues. CDR3 region: CASAYRAGELFF. The DNA of the CDR3 is TGTGCCAGCGCCTACCGGGCCGGGGAGCTGTTTTTT.

The chain joins TRBV27 to TRBJ1-6, with TRBD1 matching over 7 bases. The trim removed 8 bases at V and 0 bases at J, leaving 10 bases unmatched. Germline CDR1 reads MNHEY; CDR2 reads SMNVEV (reference sequence). The CDR3 runs to 17 residues. The CDR3 DNA reads TGTGCCAGCCGGGACCTCCCAGGGGGCTCCTATAATTCACCCCTCCACTTT. Encoded protein: CASRDLPGGSYNSPLHF.

The V gene is TRBV5-1, the J gene TRBJ1-5; 7 nucleotides match TRBD1. Germline values: CDR1 SGHRS, CDR2 YFSETQ. This CDR3 is built from 16 residues. V shed 4 bases and J 7 bases; nucleotides not matched to a gene: 14. DNA of the CDR3: TGCGCCAGCAGCGCAAGCCCCGGGACAGCCTTACAGCCCCAGCATTTT. It yields the protein CASSASPGTALQPQHF.

V usage is TRBV9 and J usage is TRBJ1-2, with 10 nucleotides matching TRBD1. Germline V lookup: CDR1 SGDLS, CDR2 YYNGEE. V dropped 3 bases and J dropped 1; count of bases not matched to a gene: 9. CDR3 length equals 17 residues. CDR3 sequence (DNA): TGTGCCAGCAGCGGTGGGATCGGGACAGGGGTTAACTATGGCTACACCTTC. Protein: CASSGGIGTGVNYGYTF.

Here the CDR3 reads CASSVAPQGSGANVLTF. DNA of the CDR3: TGTGCCAGCAGCGTGGCACCCCAGGGGTCGGGGGCCAACGTCCTGACTTTC. The chain joins TRBV9 to TRBJ2-6; a possible D gene is TRBD1 (6 bases). In germline, CDR1 is SGDLS, CDR2 YYNGEE. Trimming took off 2 bases at V and 4 bases at J, with 16 bases between the two ends. The CDR3 runs 17 residues. Drawing the rest from reference TRBV9 and TRBJ2-6, the complete variable domain is DSGVTQTPKHLITATGQRVTLRCSPRSGDLSVYWYQQSLDQGLQFLIQYYNGEERAKGNILERFSAQQFPDLHSELNLSSLELGDSALYFCASSVAPQGSGANVLTFGAGSRLTVL.

There are a few counts of this clone. This chain connects TRBV6-1 to TRBJ1-2; 8 bases map to TRBD1. Trimming took 4 bases from V and 7 from J; bases not matched to a gene: 8. Germline CDR1 reads MNHNS; CDR2 reads SASEGT. There are 14 residues in the CDR3. The CDR3 sequence: CASSVQGARVGYTF. CDR3 bases: TGTGCCAGCAGTGTTCAGGGGGCGAGGGTTGGCTACACCTTC.

This chain uses TRBV28 with TRBJ2-3, with TRBD2 matching 7 bases. Germline V gene lookup returns CDR1 MDHEN and CDR2 SYDVKM. The trim removed 1 base at V and 0 bases at J, leaving 4 bases unmatched. There are 16 residues in the CDR3. The CDR3 here is CASSLFGGDSTDTQYF. The CDR3 DNA follows: TGTGCCAGCAGTTTATTTGGGGGGGATAGCACAGATACGCAGTATTTT.

As for this clone: The germline gene is not matched at one end of the junction; a read error may be the cause. This sequence joins TRBV7-7 and TRBJ1-1, with a weak D call TRBD1 (6 bases). The CDR3 extends over 18 amino acids. Germline V gene lookup returns CDR1 SSHAT and CDR2 FNYEAQ (reference sequence). CDR3 bases: TGTGCTAGCAGTCCGTCTGGGGGCAGGGTAGGGGTGAACACTGAAGCTTTCTTT. Its protein product is CASSPSGGRVGVNTEAFF.

This clone was counted once. The V call is TRBV6-6, the J call TRBJ2-1; no clear D gene. Trimming removed 5 bases at V and 7 bases at J, with 9 bases between. The CDR3 loop spans 12 amino acids. Looked up from germline, CDR1 is MNHNY and CDR2 is SVGAGI (reference sequence). This CDR3 reads CASSQHVNEQFF. Here the CDR3 DNA reads TGTGCCAGCAGTCAACATGTAAATGAGCAGTTCTTC.

This clone was seen only a few times. In nucleotides, the CDR3 is TGTGCCAGCAGTGAAGCAGGGGGCGATCACAATGAGCAGTTCTTC. Protein product: CASSEAGGDHNEQFF. V and J are TRBV25-1 and TRBJ2-1; 8 bases align to TRBD1. Germline V gives CDR1 MGHDK, CDR2 SYGVNS. CDR3 size: 15 residues. V gave up 2 bases and J gave up 5 bases; unmatched junction bases: 5.

This clone was counted a few times. The J gene is TRBJ2-2, the V gene TRBV5-1; 7 bases match TRBD2. The CDR3 is made up of 15 amino acids. V was pared by 4 bases and J by 3 bases, with 6 bases of the junction left unmatched. Germline CDR1 reads SGHRS; CDR2 reads YFSETQ. Written as DNA, the CDR3 is TGCGCCAGCAGCCGTAGCGGGTGGGACACCGGGGAGCTGTTTTTT. The encoded protein is CASSRSGWDTGELFF.

This chain connects TRBV2 to TRBJ2-3, with D unclear. The CDR3 totals 15 residues. Trimming cost V 4 bases and J 4 bases, with 15 bases left between them. Per germline, CDR1 SNHLY and CDR2 FYNNEI. This CDR3 reads CASSGFMRLADTQYF. The DNA for the CDR3 is TGTGCCAGCAGTGGGTTTATGAGGCTCGCAGATACGCAGTATTTT.

The J gene is TRBJ2-7, the V gene TRBV5-1, with D perhaps matching TRBD1 (6 bases). V lost 3 bases, J lost 2 bases, and 12 bases lay in between. Germline CDR1 reads SGHRS; CDR2 reads YFSETQ. The CDR3 extends over 14 amino acids. This CDR3 reads CASSSSDRTYEQYF. CDR3 DNA sequence: TGCGCCAGCAGCTCCTCGGACAGAACCTACGAGCAGTACTTC.

The V gene is TRBV2, the J gene TRBJ2-1; the D is unclear. Per the germline V gene, CDR1 is SNHLY and CDR2 is FYNNEI. V lost 1 base to trimming and J lost 8 bases, with 6 bases between them. CDR3 length: 12 amino acids. CDR3: CASSEGGYEQFF. CDR3 DNA sequence: TGTGCCAGCAGTGAAGGCGGATATGAGCAGTTCTTC.

Only one count was recorded for this clone. V gene TRBV15 combines with J gene TRBJ2-5; D gene unclear. The tail of the sequence fits TRBJ2-7 better, so the J call may be wrong. Germline lookup yields CDR1 LNHNV and CDR2 YYDKDF (reference sequence). The CDR3 extends over 14 amino acids. CDR3 coding DNA: TGTGCCACCAGCAGAGACGTACAGTCCTACGAGCAGTACTTC. Protein product: CATSRDVQSYEQYF.

The CDR3 sequence is CASSATRLAGGGETQYF. In DNA form, the CDR3 reads TGTGCCAGCAGCGCTACGCGTCTAGCGGGGGGCGGGGAGACCCAGTACTTC. The chain combines TRBV7-9 with TRBJ2-5; 11 nucleotides match TRBD2. Germline V gene data show CDR1 as SEHNR and CDR2 as FQNEAQ (reference sequence). The CDR3 loop spans 17 amino acids. V gave up 5 bases and J gave up 5 bases; unmatched junction bases: 13.

The chain carries TRBV2 and TRBJ2-7; a possible D gene is TRBD2 (5 bases). CDR1 and CDR2 (germline): SNHLY, FYNNEI. The CDR3 loop spans 18 amino acids. Trimming removed 0 bases at V and 4 bases at J, with 22 bases between. In nucleotides, the CDR3 is TGTGCCAGCAGTGAAGCTTCGCCTCGGGGTCCAAGATCATACGAGCAGTACTTC. It specifies CASSEASPRGPRSYEQYF.